A single sample is the source of the 32 T cell receptor beta chains below, sequenced in a study of blood T cell repertoires in COVID-19. Profiled with immunoSEQ multiplex PCR; TCRdb holds only in-frame clones, not every one. The sample has about 260,000 clones, around nine tenths seen once. The material sequenced was peripheral blood. Receptor source: a middle-aged man who had recovered from COVID-19.

This clone came up a few times. The chain is built from TRBV7-8 and TRBJ2-1; 9 bases are shared with TRBD2. There are 14 residues in the CDR3. Unmatched junction bases numbered 0, after V lost 3 bases and J lost 3 bases. CDR1 and CDR2 (germline): SGHVS, FQNEAQ. CDR3 loop: CASSFSGGYNEQFF. The CDR3 DNA reads as TGTGCCAGCAGCTTTAGCGGGGGCTACAATGAGCAGTTCTTC.

This clone was seen only once. The genes are TRBV3-1 (or the pseudogene TRBV3-2) and TRBJ2-1; D uncertain. V was clipped by 8 bases and J by 6 bases, with 5 bases between them. Germline-derived CDR1 and CDR2 are LGHDT and YNNKEL (reference sequence). This CDR3 contains 10 residues. CDR3 residues: CASGFNEQFF. The CDR3 coding sequence is TGTGCCAGCGGCTTCAATGAGCAGTTCTTC.

This clone was observed a single time. V gene TRBV28 combines with J gene TRBJ2-1, with 11 bases aligning to TRBD2. V trimming: 6 bases; J trimming: 4 bases; junction bases outside the gene matches: 8. CDR3 length: 16 residues. Germline V gene sequence: CDR1 MDHEN, CDR2 SYDVKM. The CDR3 loop reads CASRPQIAGGYNEQFF. DNA for the CDR3: TGTGCCAGCAGGCCACAAATAGCGGGAGGGTACAATGAGCAGTTCTTC. Looking up the rest from reference TRBV28 and TRBJ2-1 gives the full variable domain: DVKVTQSSRYLVKRTGEKVFLECVQDMDHENMFWYRQDPGLGLRLIYFSYDVKMKEKGDIPEGYSVSREKKERFSLILESASTNQTSMYLCASRPQIAGGYNEQFFGPGTRLTVL.

The chain has TRBV6-2 or TRBV6-3 and TRBJ2-1, with a possible D match to TRBD2 (5 bases). V lost 4 bases and J 3 bases, leaving 13 bases between the germline ends. The CDR3 spans 15 residues. In germline, CDR1 is MNHEY, CDR2 SVGEGT. The CDR3 loop reads CASSFEEEFYNEQFF. In nucleotides, the CDR3 is TGTGCCAGCAGTTTTGAGGAGGAGTTCTACAATGAGCAGTTCTTC.

The rearrangement uses TRBV27 and TRBJ2-6, with 7 bases lining up with TRBD2. In germline, CDR1 is MNHEY, CDR2 SMNVEV (reference sequence). This CDR3 region has 18 residues. J lost 4 bases, V lost 2 bases, and 11 bases had no gene match. CDR3 in DNA: TGTGCCAGCAGTTTAAGGTCGGGCGGGGGTTCAGGGGCCAACGTCCTGACTTTC. This codes for CASSLRSGGGSGANVLTF.

V usage is TRBV30 and J usage is TRBJ2-5; TRBD2 is a possible D gene (6 bases). The CDR3 consists of 15 residues. Germline assignment: CDR1 GTSNPN and CDR2 SVGIG (reference sequence). The V end was cut by 1 base, the J end by 5 bases, with 17 bases between. The CDR3, as DNA: TGTGCCTGGAGTGAGAAGCGGGCCCTCCACGAGACCCAGTACTTC. This codes for CAWSEKRALHETQYF.

The genes are TRBV16 and TRBJ2-2; D possibly corresponds to TRBD2 (6 bases). Trimming took 4 bases from V and 1 from J, leaving 16 bases between them. The CDR3 runs 17 residues. The V gene's germline CDR1 is KGHSY and CDR2 FQNENV. Here the CDR3 DNA reads TGTGCCAGCAGCCTTCAGGCAGCGGGCCTGAACACCGGGGAGCTGTTTTTT. It yields the protein CASSLQAAGLNTGELFF.

This clone was seen just once. The chain uses TRBV30 and TRBJ2-5, with D possibly TRBD2 on 5 matching bases. The ends were cut back, 3 bases at V and 1 base at J, with 12 bases in the middle. Looked up from germline, CDR1 is GTSNPN and CDR2 is SVGIG (reference sequence). The CDR3 loop spans 14 amino acids. The CDR3 region is CAWSETGFQETQYF. The CDR3, as DNA: TGTGCCTGGAGCGAAACGGGGTTCCAAGAGACCCAGTACTTC. The variable domain in full, with the rest retrieved from reference TRBV30 and TRBJ2-5, is SQTIHQWPATLVQPVGSPLSLECTVEGTSNPNLYWYRQAAGRGLQLLFYSVGIGQISSEVPQNLSASRPQDRQFILSSKKLLLSDSGFYLCAWSETGFQETQYFGPGTRLLVL.

This clone was seen a few times. The chain uses TRBV5-5 and TRBJ2-5; D might be TRBD2 (5 bases). Trimming shortened V by 4 bases and J by 11 bases, and 24 bases separated the two germline ends. Germline CDR1 and CDR2: SGHKS and YYEKEE (reference sequence). CDR3 length equals 15 residues. CDR3 in amino acids: CASSLFLERGWGQYF. DNA of the CDR3: TGTGCCAGCAGCCTCTTTCTCGAGCGAGGGTGGGGTCAGTACTTC.

The chain joins TRBV4-3 to TRBJ1-5, with D possibly TRBD1 on 5 matching bases. Trimming took 0 bases from V and 4 from J, leaving 22 bases between them. CDR1 is LGHNA, CDR2 YSLEER, per germline. The CDR3 has 19 amino acids. The CDR3 is CASSQDRPLDAGINQPQHF. The CDR3 DNA reads as TGCGCCAGCAGCCAAGATCGGCCCCTCGACGCAGGGATTAATCAGCCCCAGCATTTT.

J is TRBJ2-1 and V is TRBV7-9; 8 positions agree with TRBD2. After removal of 1 base from V and 6 bases from J, the junction contained 11 bases not matched to a gene. CDR3 length: 17 amino acids. CDR1 and CDR2 (germline): SEHNR, FQNEAQ (reference sequence). CDR3 protein: CASSLGLSAGAGNEQFF. The DNA for the CDR3 is TGTGCCAGCAGCTTAGGTCTCTCAGCGGGGGCGGGCAATGAGCAGTTCTTC.

V and J are TRBV6-2 or TRBV6-3 and TRBJ1-2; possibly TRBD1 for D (5 bases). V was pared by 6 bases and J by 3 bases, with 11 bases between. The germline gives CDR1 MNHEY, CDR2 SVGEGT. The CDR3 totals 13 residues. CDR3 nucleotide sequence: TGTGCCAGCAGCGAACAGGAATACTATGGCTACACCTTC. It specifies CASSEQEYYGYTF.

The chain is built from TRBV7-9 and TRBJ2-1, with D possibly matching TRBD2 (5 bases). CDR1 is SEHNR and CDR2 is FQNEAQ in the germline V gene (reference sequence). This CDR3 has 11 amino acids. V lost 5 bases and J lost 9, with 8 bases in between. The CDR3 region has the DNA TGTGCCAGCAGCCGGAGGTCTGAGCAGTTCTTC. Encoded protein: CASSRRSEQFF.

This clone was found once. V usage is TRBV12-3 or TRBV12-4 and J usage is TRBJ2-1; D is unresolved. V gave up 5 bases and J gave up 6 bases, with 11 bases separating them. The CDR3 is 13 residues long. CDR3 sequence: CASSRGVGNEQFF. The CDR3, as DNA: TGTGCCAGCAGTCGAGGCGTCGGCAATGAGCAGTTCTTC.

The chain has TRBV5-6 and TRBJ1-4, with 7 bases identical to TRBD1. The germline gives CDR1 SGHDT, CDR2 YYEEEE. Germline trimming cut 3 bases from V and 7 bases from J; bases unmatched to any gene: 6. This CDR3 comprises 14 residues. This CDR3 is CASSYRGLGEKLFF. The CDR3 bases are TGTGCCAGCAGCTACAGGGGATTAGGTGAAAAACTGTTTTTT.

The rearrangement joins TRBV4-1 to TRBJ2-7; 7 nucleotides align to TRBD2. The V gene's germline CDR1 is MGHRA and CDR2 YSYEKL. The CDR3 loop spans 16 amino acids. The V gene end was trimmed by 4 bases and the J gene end by 4 bases; junction bases not matched to a gene: 13. The CDR3, as DNA: TGCGCCAGCAGCCTAACGGCTAGCGGAGCTCCATACGAGCAGTACTTC. Translation: CASSLTASGAPYEQYF.

The gene calls are TRBV7-2 and TRBJ1-4, with TRBD1 identical over 7 bases. Germline trimming cut 5 bases from V and 0 bases from J; bases unmatched to any gene: 6. The CDR3 is 16 residues long. Germline V gives CDR1 SGHTA, CDR2 FQGNSA. CDR3 coding DNA: TGTGCCAGCAGCGTGGACAGGTGGTCAACTAATGAAAAACTGTTTTTT. Translating it yields CASSVDRWSTNEKLFF.

The J gene is TRBJ1-5, the V gene TRBV7-8; D may be TRBD1 (5 bases). Germline V CDR1 and CDR2: SGHVS, FQNEAQ. This CDR3 is built from 15 residues. The V gene lost 5 bases and the J gene lost 6 bases, with 17 bases spanning the gap. For the CDR3, the DNA is TGTGCCAGCAGCCCCCAGGGAGGGTTGAGTCAGCCCCAGCATTTT. Protein product: CASSPQGGLSQPQHF.

The CDR3 region is CASSVDGRVTDTQYF. For the CDR3, the DNA is TGTGCCAGCAGCGTAGACGGGAGGGTCACAGATACGCAGTATTTT. V usage is TRBV9 and J usage is TRBJ2-3; the match to TRBD2 covers 8 bases. Germline V gives CDR1 SGDLS, CDR2 YYNGEE. V trimming: 0 bases; J trimming: 2 bases; junction bases outside the gene matches: 2. This CDR3 has 15 amino acids.

This chain joins TRBV7-8 and TRBJ1-1, with 8 bases matching TRBD1. With V trimmed by 2 bases and J by 4 bases, 3 bases remained unmatched. The CDR3 has 14 residues. Germline assignment: CDR1 SGHVS and CDR2 FQNEAQ. In nucleotides, the CDR3 is TGTGCCAGCAGCTTAAAACAGGGGGGCACTGAAGCTTTCTTT. Amino acids: CASSLKQGGTEAFF.

This clone is a singleton in its sample. The V call is TRBV19, the J call TRBJ1-5; no definite D call. V lost 1 base and J lost 0, with 7 bases in between. The CDR3 covers 15 residues. In germline, CDR1 is LNHDA, CDR2 SQIVND (reference sequence). CDR3 nucleotides: TGTGCCAGTAGTATAGGAGTAGATAGCAATCAGCCCCAGCATTTT. Amino acids: CASSIGVDSNQPQHF.

V and J are TRBV2 and TRBJ2-5; TRBD2 matches at 11 bases. Germline V gene sequence: CDR1 SNHLY, CDR2 FYNNEI. CDR3 length: 15 residues. V dropped 6 bases and J dropped 3; count of bases not matched to a gene: 6. CDR3 in DNA: TGTGCCAGCAGAGAACTAGCGGGAGTGGAAGAGACCCAGTACTTC. Encoded protein: CASRELAGVEETQYF. The variable domain in full, completed from reference TRBV2 and TRBJ2-5, reads EPEVTQTPSHQVTQMGQEVILRCVPISNHLYFYWYRQILGQKVEFLVSFYNNEISEKSEIFDDQFSVERPDGSNFTLKIRSTKLEDSAMYFCASRELAGVEETQYFGPGTRLLVL.

The chain carries TRBV6-6 and TRBJ2-1; 10 nucleotides align to TRBD2. The CDR3 runs to 16 residues. The ends lost 8 bases at V and 8 bases at J; junction bases unmatched: 15. Germline CDR1 MNHNY, CDR2 SVGAGI (reference sequence). The CDR3 region has the DNA TGTGCCAGCTCAAACGCCGGGAGCGGGGGGGCCTATGAGCAGTTCTTC. It translates to CASSNAGSGGAYEQFF.

The V call is TRBV4-3, the J call TRBJ1-1, with 11 bases matching TRBD1. Germline V gene sequence: CDR1 LGHNA, CDR2 YSLEER. The CDR3 runs 11 residues. The V segment lost 5 bases and the J segment 12 bases; nucleotides outside the gene matches: 2. The CDR3 spells CASSGTGGTFF. CDR3 sequence (DNA): TGCGCCAGCAGCGGGACAGGGGGAACTTTCTTT.

The CDR3 region is CASTSDAGGQETQYF. CDR3 coding DNA: TGTGCCAGCACGAGTGACGCGGGGGGTCAAGAGACCCAGTACTTC. The chain has TRBV7-2 and TRBJ2-5, with 8 bases fitting TRBD2. CDR1 is SGHTA and CDR2 is FQGNSA in the germline V gene. This CDR3 region has 15 residues. The ends lost 7 bases at V and 2 bases at J; junction bases unmatched: 9.

V gene TRBV7-6 combines with J gene TRBJ2-3; D is uncertain. The CDR3 is 12 amino acids. Germline-derived CDR1 and CDR2 are SGHVS and FNYEAQ. Between the trimmed V and J ends, which lost 0 bases and 4 bases, there was a span of 2 bases. CDR3 loop: CASSLAADTQYF. The CDR3 nucleotides read TGTGCCAGCAGCTTAGCCGCAGATACGCAGTATTTT.

The chain joins TRBV19 to TRBJ1-1; D is possibly TRBD1 (5 bases). V was shortened by 7 bases and J by 3 bases, with 12 bases between the two germline ends. Per the germline V gene, CDR1 is LNHDA and CDR2 is SQIVND (reference sequence). The length of the CDR3 is 13 residues. CDR3 nucleotides: TGTGCCAGTACCCCCGGGGGGTACACTGAAGCTTTCTTT. This sequence encodes CASTPGGYTEAFF.

The chain links TRBV3-1 (or the pseudogene TRBV3-2) to TRBJ2-4, with a weak D call TRBD2 (6 bases). V dropped 4 bases and J dropped 6 bases, with 10 bases sitting between them. CDR1 and CDR2 (germline): LGHDT, YNNKEL (reference sequence). This CDR3 contains 13 residues. The CDR3 bases are TGTGCCAGCAGCCGGACGGGAGTAAACATTCAGTACTTC. It translates to CASSRTGVNIQYF.

The J gene is TRBJ2-7, the V gene TRBV11-2; 7 bases align to TRBD1. Germline CDR1 is SGHAT and CDR2 is FQNNGV. The CDR3 length is 14 residues. V shed 2 bases and J 2 bases; nucleotides not matched to a gene: 3. The CDR3 coding sequence is TGTGCCAGCAGCTTACGACAGGGAACCTACGAGCAGTACTTC. It is translated as CASSLRQGTYEQYF.

V gene TRBV7-9 combines with J gene TRBJ2-7, with a weak D call TRBD1 (5 bases). The CDR3 consists of 15 residues. V dropped 5 bases and J dropped 1 base, with 15 bases sitting between them. In germline, CDR1 is SEHNR, CDR2 FQNEAQ (reference sequence). CDR3 amino acids: CASSPSTGISYEQYF. The CDR3 nucleotides read TGTGCCAGCAGCCCATCAACAGGAATTTCCTACGAGCAGTACTTC. Looking up the rest from reference TRBV7-9 and TRBJ2-7 gives the full variable domain: DTGVSQNPRHKITKRGQNVTFRCDPISEHNRLYWYRQTLGQGPEFLTYFQNEAQLEKSRLLSDRFSAERPKGSFSTLEIQRTEQGDSAMYLCASSPSTGISYEQYFGPGTRLTVT.

The chain couples TRBV3-1 (or the pseudogene TRBV3-2) to TRBJ2-1; 9 bases align to TRBD1. The CDR3 spans 17 residues. V dropped 0 bases and J dropped 7; count of bases not matched to a gene: 10. The V gene's germline CDR1 is LGHDT and CDR2 YNNKEL (reference sequence). The CDR3 nucleotides are TGTGCCAGCAGCCAAGATTTGCCGGGACAGGGACAGAATGAGCAGTTCTTC. Its protein is CASSQDLPGQGQNEQFF.

This chain connects TRBV4-2 to TRBJ2-5, with TRBD2 identical over 11 bases. Losses at the gene ends were 1 base for V and 2 bases for J; bases not matched to a gene: 3. The CDR3 spans 16 residues. Germline-derived CDR1 and CDR2 are LGHNA and YNFKEQ. The DNA for the CDR3 is TGTGCCAGCAGCCAAGCCGCTAGCGGGGGGCAAGAGACCCAGTACTTC. Translating gives CASSQAASGGQETQYF.